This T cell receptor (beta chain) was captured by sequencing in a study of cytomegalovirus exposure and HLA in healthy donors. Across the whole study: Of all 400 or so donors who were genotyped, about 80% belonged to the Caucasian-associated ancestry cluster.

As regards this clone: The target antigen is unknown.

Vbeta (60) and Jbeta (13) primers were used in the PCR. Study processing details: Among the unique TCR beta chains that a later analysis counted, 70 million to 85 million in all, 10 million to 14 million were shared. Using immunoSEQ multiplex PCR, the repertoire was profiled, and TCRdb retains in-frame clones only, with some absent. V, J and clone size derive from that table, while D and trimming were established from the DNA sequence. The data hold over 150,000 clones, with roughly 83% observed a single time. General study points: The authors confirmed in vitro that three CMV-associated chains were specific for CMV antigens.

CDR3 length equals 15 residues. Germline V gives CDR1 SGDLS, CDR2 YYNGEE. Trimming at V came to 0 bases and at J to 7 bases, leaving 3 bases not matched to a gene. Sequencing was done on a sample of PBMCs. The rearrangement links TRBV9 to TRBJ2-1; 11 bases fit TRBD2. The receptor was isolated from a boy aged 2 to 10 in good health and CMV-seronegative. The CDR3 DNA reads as TGTGCCAGCAGCGTAGGGACTAGCGGGTTGAATGAGCAGTTCTTC. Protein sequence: CASSVGTSGLNEQFF.